The subject of this entry is one TCR beta chain. This specimen comes from a study of blood T cell repertoires in COVID-19. The wider study: Some COVID-19 samples were acute and others convalescent; all came from the United States, Italy and Spain. Sources were T cells, B-cell-depleted T cells, or PBMCs; the material itself was cDNA or gDNA.

There are 14 residues in the CDR3. In germline, CDR1 is MDHEN, CDR2 SYDVKM. V dropped 0 bases and J dropped 4; count of bases not matched to a gene: 2. Original processing notes: Scientists estimated how many nucleated cells there were by amplifying reference gene primers. Data came from immunoSEQ multiplex PCR; TCRdb stores just in-frame clones and leaves some out. The V and J calls and clone size come from that table; D and trimming were worked out from the DNA. Of 95,000 to 110,000 clones in the sample, 80% to 85% were seen once. This sequence originates from a human donor in a cohort sampled during active COVID-19. The sequencing sample was made of peripheral blood. This chain connects TRBV28 to TRBJ2-7; 8 bases map to TRBD1. The CDR3 here is CASSLWQGAYEQYF. The DNA of the CDR3 is TGTGCCAGCAGTTTATGGCAGGGGGCGTACGAGCAGTACTTC.